This T cell receptor beta chain was documented in a study of spatial heterogeneity in lung cancer. The time point is: sample taken at primary tumor resection. Whole RNA was taken from tumor, nontumor lung or frozen PBMC; it was then sequenced unsorted. V gave up 4 bases and J gave up 6 bases, with 19 bases separating them. Germline CDR1 is SGHRS and CDR2 is YFSETQ. There are 16 residues in the CDR3. TCRdb recomputed calls from the 5' RACE reads with MiXCR, one row per CDR3 protein. This table holds 60,000 to 80,000 distinct CDR3 sequences, 13% found once. This sequence was found in a male donor with early-stage non-small cell lung cancer. The source material was PBMCs, sampled at surgery. V and J are TRBV5-1 and TRBJ1-4; D perhaps matches TRBD1 (5 bases). CDR3 sequence: CASSPGPRIIDEKLFF. The CDR3 nucleotides read TGCGCCAGCAGCCCGGGACCAAGGATCATAGATGAAAAACTGTTTTTT.